This T cell receptor (beta chain) derives from a study of blood T cell repertoires in COVID-19. The J segment lost 6 bases and the V segment lost 0 bases, leaving 4 bases of the junction unmatched. This CDR3 spans 15 amino acids. The germline CDR1 and CDR2 sequences are LGHNA and YNFKEQ. In the authors' workflow: Nucleated cell counts were estimated from reference gene primer amplification. Produced via immunoSEQ multiplex PCR; TCRdb's table is partial and in-frame only. That table is the source of V, J and clone size, and D and trimming were worked out from the DNA. The sample holds 250,000 or so clones, more than 85% seen once. Recovery among Cohort 3 donors was established by two negative PCRs, clearance, or symptom resolution. The table lists this clone with a few counts.

The V call is TRBV4-2, the J call TRBJ1-2, with TRBD1 identical over 10 bases. This TCR came from a man aged 35-49 years who had recovered from COVID-19. The sample comprised PBMCs or T cells enriched from blood (not recorded which). CDR3 sequence (DNA): TGTGCCAGCAGCCAAGATCGGGACAGGGGAAATGGCTACACCTTC. It encodes CASSQDRDRGNGYTF.